The 10 T cell receptor beta chains reported below all come from one sample, sequenced in a study of response to subunit inactivated influenza vaccine. TCRdb independently ran MiXCR on the RT-PCR reads; one entry per CDR3 protein. The data show 700,000 to 900,000 distinct CDR3 sequences, less than 25% seen once. The starting material was PBMCs from blood, obtained more than 4 days after vaccination. All receptors come from a man aged 50-59 years who received an inactivated influenza vaccine.

This chain joins TRBV12-3 or TRBV12-4 and TRBJ2-1, with D tentatively TRBD1 (6 bases). Deletions cut 3 bases from V and 0 bases from J, with 12 bases between. The CDR3 spans 16 residues. The DNA for the CDR3 is TGTGCCAGCAGTTTGAGATCAGGGGTCTCCTACAATGAGCAGTTCTTC. Translated: CASSLRSGVSYNEQFF.

The genes are TRBV20-1 and TRBJ1-3, with D possibly TRBD1 on 6 matching bases. Germline V gene sequence: CDR1 DFQATT, CDR2 SNEGSKA (reference sequence). V was cut by 1 base and J by 2 bases, with 9 bases left in between. This CDR3 is built from 14 residues. For the CDR3, the DNA is TGCAGTGCTAGAGGGGGGACAACTGGAAACACCATATATTTT. Protein sequence: CSARGGTTGNTIYF.

This clonotype has just a few counts. J is TRBJ2-2 and V is TRBV5-1; 14 positions agree with TRBD2. Germline values: CDR1 SGHRS, CDR2 YFSETQ. V trimming: 2 bases; J trimming: 2 bases; junction bases outside the gene matches: 5. This CDR3 contains 18 residues. Here the CDR3 DNA reads TGCGCCAGCAGCTTTTCCGGGACTAGCGGGAGAAACACCGGGGAGCTGTTTTTT. It yields the protein CASSFSGTSGRNTGELFF. Using reference TRBV5-1 and TRBJ2-2 for the parts outside the CDR3, the full variable domain is KAGVTQTPRYLIKTRGQQVTLSCSPISGHRSVSWYQQTPGQGLQFLFEYFSETQRNKGNFPGRFSGRQFSNSRSEMNVSTLELGDSALYLCASSFSGTSGRNTGELFFGEGSRLTVL.

The V and J genes are TRBV29-1 and TRBJ2-2, with a tentative D call TRBD2 (5 bases). The CDR3 is 14 residues long. CDR1 is SQVTM and CDR2 is ANQGSEA in the germline V gene. The ends were cut back, 3 bases at V and 2 bases at J, with 10 bases in the middle. The CDR3 DNA reads TGCAGCGTTGACCTACGGGGTAACACCGGGGAGCTGTTTTTT. Translation gives CSVDLRGNTGELFF.

The CDR3 nucleotides read TGTGCCAGCAGGGATAGGACGGCCTACGAGCAGTACTTC. Residues: CASRDRTAYEQYF. V and J are TRBV7-2 and TRBJ2-7; D not resolved. This CDR3 has 13 amino acids. V shed 6 bases and J shed 2 bases, with 11 bases lying between them. Looked up from germline, CDR1 is SGHTA and CDR2 is FQGNSA.

The rearrangement uses TRBV7-2 and TRBJ2-3; D is uncertain. V lost 1 base, J lost 5 bases, and 7 bases lay in between. There are 13 residues in the CDR3. Germline lookup yields CDR1 SGHTA and CDR2 FQGNSA. The CDR3 here is CASSLERIDTQYF. CDR3 coding DNA: TGTGCCAGCAGCTTAGAGCGTATAGATACGCAGTATTTT. Together with reference TRBV7-2 and TRBJ2-3, the CDR3 gives the full variable domain: GAGVSQSPSNKVTEKGKDVELRCDPISGHTALYWYRQSLGQGLEFLIYFQGNSAPDKSGLPSDRFSAERTGGSVSTLTIQRTQQEDSAVYLCASSLERIDTQYFGPGTRLTVL.

This clonotype was detected only a few times. The rearrangement uses TRBV6-1 and TRBJ1-5; D remains unclear. CDR1 is MNHNS and CDR2 is SASEGT in the germline V gene. Trimming shortened V by 7 bases and J by 0 bases, and 7 bases separated the two germline ends. The CDR3 length is 13 residues. In DNA, the CDR3 is TGTGCCAGCATGAGTTATAGCAATCAGCCCCAGCATTTT. This sequence encodes CASMSYSNQPQHF.

This chain uses TRBV4-2 with TRBJ2-1; TRBD2 matches 7 bases. After removal of 1 base from V and 4 bases from J, the junction contained 4 bases not matched to a gene. Germline lookup yields CDR1 LGHNA and CDR2 YNFKEQ. There are 15 residues in the CDR3. The CDR3: CASSQVGGTYNEQFF. As DNA, the CDR3 is TGTGCCAGCAGCCAAGTGGGGGGGACTTACAATGAGCAGTTCTTC.

The V and J genes are TRBV24-1 and TRBJ2-3, with TRBD2 identical over 8 bases. Germline lookup yields CDR1 KGHDR and CDR2 SFDVKD. The ends lost 3 bases at V and 2 bases at J; junction bases unmatched: 6. The CDR3 spans 16 residues. This CDR3 is CATSDGAGGSTDTQYF. Here the CDR3 DNA reads TGTGCCACCAGTGATGGGGCGGGAGGTTCCACAGATACGCAGTATTTT.

This clonotype came up a few times. The rearrangement joins TRBV5-1 to TRBJ2-2, with D perhaps matching TRBD2 (5 bases). Germline V gene data show CDR1 as SGHRS and CDR2 as YFSETQ. Trimming removed 0 bases at V and 3 bases at J, with 9 bases between. This CDR3 region has 15 residues. Here the CDR3 reads CASSLVEDYTGELFF. CDR3 nucleotide sequence: TGCGCCAGCAGCTTGGTGGAGGACTACACCGGGGAGCTGTTTTTT. Combining the CDR3 with reference TRBV5-1 and TRBJ2-2 gives the whole variable domain KAGVTQTPRYLIKTRGQQVTLSCSPISGHRSVSWYQQTPGQGLQFLFEYFSETQRNKGNFPGRFSGRQFSNSRSEMNVSTLELGDSALYLCASSLVEDYTGELFFGEGSRLTVL.